This TCR beta chain was recovered during a study of T cells in Graves' hyperthyroidism and ophthalmopathy. The CDR3 regions of TCR beta were amplified from RNA transcripts. HTBI primers were used for first-round RT-PCR of the TCR CDR3. TCRdb independently ran MiXCR on the multiplex PCR reads; one entry per CDR3 protein. The sample lists around 340,000 distinct CDR3 sequences, roughly 17% occurring once. The V gene lost 1 base and the J gene lost 2 bases, with 10 bases spanning the gap. This CDR3 is built from 15 residues. CDR1 is SGHAT and CDR2 is FQNNGV in the germline V gene. Hyperthyroidism of Graves' type that showed no ophthalmopathy progression within 18 months was stable. Exclusion criteria comprised uncontrolled infection, other autoimmune disease, pregnancy or lactation. Diagnoses were made from clinical symptoms, serum measures (thyroxine and TRAb), thyroid ultrasound and orbital computed tomography. PBMCs came from over 8.5 ml fresh peripheral blood.

This clonotype showed up many times. The chain combines TRBV11-2 with TRBJ2-3; D ambiguous. The clonotype comes from a man between 25 and 39 years old with Graves' hyperthyroidism. Sequenced sample: blood. DNA for the CDR3: TGTGCCAGCAGCTTAGGGCAGAGAAACACAGATACGCAGTATTTT. This sequence encodes CASSLGQRNTDTQYF.